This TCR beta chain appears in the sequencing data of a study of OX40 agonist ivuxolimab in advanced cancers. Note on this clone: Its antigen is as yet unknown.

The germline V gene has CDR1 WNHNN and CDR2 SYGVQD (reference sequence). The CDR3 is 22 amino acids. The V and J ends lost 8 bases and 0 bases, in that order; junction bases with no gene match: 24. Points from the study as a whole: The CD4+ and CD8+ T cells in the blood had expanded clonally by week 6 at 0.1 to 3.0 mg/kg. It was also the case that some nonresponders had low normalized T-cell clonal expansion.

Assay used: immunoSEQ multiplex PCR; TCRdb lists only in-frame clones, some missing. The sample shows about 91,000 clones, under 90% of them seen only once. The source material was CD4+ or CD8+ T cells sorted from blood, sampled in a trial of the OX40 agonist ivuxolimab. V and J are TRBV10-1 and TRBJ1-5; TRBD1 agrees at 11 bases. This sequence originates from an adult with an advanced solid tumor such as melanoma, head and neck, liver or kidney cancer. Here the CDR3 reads CASRHYPLRDRGEQYSNQPQHF. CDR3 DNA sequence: TGCGCCAGCCGACATTACCCTCTCCGGGACAGGGGGGAGCAATATAGCAATCAGCCCCAGCATTTT.